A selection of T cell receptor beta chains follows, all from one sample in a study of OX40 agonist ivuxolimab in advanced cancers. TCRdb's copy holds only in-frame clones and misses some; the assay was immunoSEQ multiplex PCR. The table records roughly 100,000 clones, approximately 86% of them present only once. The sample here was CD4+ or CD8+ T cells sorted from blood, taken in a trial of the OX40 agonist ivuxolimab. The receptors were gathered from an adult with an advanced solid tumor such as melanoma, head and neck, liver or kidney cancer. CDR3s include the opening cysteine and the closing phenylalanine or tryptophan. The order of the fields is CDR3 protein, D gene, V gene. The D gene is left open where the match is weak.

CASSVATGHSTDTQYF,-,TRBV9
CASSSGTEMNTEAFF,-,TRBV7-6
CASRSGTSGYEQFF,TRBD2,TRBV5-1
CASTLSTGIYNEQFF,-,TRBV11-2
CASSLLGAGELFF,-,TRBV27
CASSQSGVEQFF,-,TRBV14
CASSHPDQDRVVGYTF,TRBD1,TRBV4-1
CASSELGGADYGYTF,-,TRBV25-1
CASSFDTGINQPQHF,-,TRBV28
CASSLAGVEKLFF,-,TRBV5-4
CASSVAREGGTDTQYF,-,TRBV21-1
CASSLFPPGTANQPQHF,TRBD1,TRBV27
CAWSLDYYYEQYF,-,TRBV30
CASSLVAGTSYEQYF,-,TRBV7-2
CASSQDGGTPNEQFF,-,TRBV5-6
CASKEVSGANTEAFF,-,TRBV5-1
CSARTGTEAFF,-,TRBV20-1